Listed below are T cell receptor beta chains from one sample, sequenced in a study of cytomegalovirus exposure and HLA in healthy donors. The protocol was immunoSEQ multiplex PCR, while the TCRdb copy is restricted to in-frame clones and leaves out a portion. There are about 170,000 clones in the sample; around 96% occur only once, and roughly 0.83% lies in the top ten. Sequencing was performed on PBMCs. These receptors came from a woman between 18 and 29 years old in good health and CMV-seronegative. CDR3s leave out the opening cysteine and the closing phenylalanine or tryptophan.

v_gene: TRBV19
j_gene: TRBJ2-6
CDR3aa: ASSNGQSYSGANVLT

v_gene: TRBV9
j_gene: TRBJ2-2
CDR3aa: ASSPRLANTGELF

v_gene: TRBV19
j_gene: TRBJ2-2
CDR3aa: ASSPQWGPHRWELF

v_gene: TRBV4-3
j_gene: TRBJ1-5
CDR3aa: ASSQNIRGIQH

v_gene: TRBV6-1
j_gene: TRBJ2-1
CDR3aa: ASNPQRGGYNEQF

v_gene: TRBV7-3
j_gene: TRBJ1-1
CDR3aa: ASSPNGGDTEAF

v_gene: TRBV4-2
j_gene: TRBJ2-7
CDR3aa: ASSQGDSPGEQY

v_gene: TRBV7-2
j_gene: TRBJ1-5
CDR3aa: ASSPRHLEPQH

v_gene: TRBV19
j_gene: TRBJ2-5
CDR3aa: ASSMGQVKETQY

v_gene: TRBV19
j_gene: TRBJ2-6
CDR3aa: ASSMRHSGANVLT

v_gene: TRBV20-1
j_gene: TRBJ1-2
CDR3aa: SARPPRGYT

v_gene: TRBV5-6
j_gene: TRBJ2-7
CDR3aa: ASSRRDRYPYEQY

v_gene: TRBV5-6
j_gene: TRBJ2-3
CDR3aa: ASQLGTDTQY

v_gene: TRBV7-3
j_gene: TRBJ2-7
CDR3aa: ASSSQVGGTYEQY

v_gene: TRBV15
j_gene: TRBJ2-1
CDR3aa: ATGRSQTLYNEQF

v_gene: TRBV27
j_gene: TRBJ2-2
CDR3aa: ATRGDFGELF

v_gene: TRBV7-2
j_gene: TRBJ2-2
CDR3aa: ASSRLAGRLNTGELF

v_gene: TRBV2
j_gene: TRBJ2-5
CDR3aa: ARTGLAGEGTQY

v_gene: TRBV6-5
j_gene: TRBJ2-7
CDR3aa: ASSGGTPRSYEQY

v_gene: TRBV7-9
j_gene: TRBJ2-5
CDR3aa: ASSTGTSGGALGETQY

v_gene: TRBV5-1
j_gene: TRBJ2-1
CDR3aa: ASSLNRVLNEQF

v_gene: TRBV4-2
j_gene: TRBJ2-7
CDR3aa: ASSPSTGTPNYEQY

v_gene: TRBV9
j_gene: TRBJ1-1
CDR3aa: ASSPQGGTVHEAF

v_gene: TRBV9
j_gene: TRBJ2-7
CDR3aa: ASSALSGTLTSEQY

v_gene: TRBV19
j_gene: TRBJ2-7
CDR3aa: ASSPGQKPPYEQY

v_gene: TRBV5-1
j_gene: TRBJ2-1
CDR3aa: ASSLGGVNEGF

v_gene: TRBV6-1
j_gene: TRBJ1-6
CDR3aa: ASSDPGASPLH